This T cell receptor beta chain was captured by sequencing in a study of T cell changes during pregnancy in multiple sclerosis. The ends were cut back, 2 bases at V and 6 bases at J, with 14 bases in the middle. CDR1 is ENHRY, CDR2 SYGVKD, per germline. The CDR3 extends over 15 amino acids. TCRdb keeps only in-frame clones here, not all; method: immunoSEQ multiplex PCR. The data contain about 40,000 clones, about 87% of them seen just once; the ten biggest clones take up roughly 4.9%. The V gene is TRBV10-3, the J gene TRBJ1-5; a possible D gene is TRBD1 (6 bases). This receptor was obtained from a female donor in good health, enrolled as a control in a pregnancy study. Sequenced here: peripheral blood, sampled in the first trimester of pregnancy. Here the CDR3 reads CAISETTGLGQPQHF. CDR3 sequence (DNA): TGTGCCATCAGTGAGACTACAGGGTTGGGTCAGCCCCAGCATTTT.